This T cell receptor (beta chain) was captured in a study of blood T cells in healthy people across ages (dated by TCRdb to between 2015 and 2017). The study in broad terms: In model experiments, template switching captured roughly one uniquely barcoded TCR beta cDNA molecule for every two T cells. The donors were split into four age groups: young (average roughly 15 years), middle-aged (roughly 39), aged (roughly 68) and long-lived (about 82). Using the same blood draw, the study looked at two additional independent replicas of 1 million unique cDNA reads for two donors, one aged 18 to 30 and the other aged 80 or older. Donors of different ages were randomly distributed across sequencing lanes to avoid experimental bias. Age-related changes in TCR beta repertoire diversity were measured in the study by deep sequencing normalized with unique cDNA molecular identifiers.

Concerning this clonotype itself: No cognate antigen has been identified for it. There are no base qualities to consult, and no much larger clone falls within one base.

On the study overall, not on this receptor specifically: Estimates of total diversity based on one million sequenced T cells were considered lower bounds and underestimates. Observed TCR beta diversity correlated strongly with the percentage of naive T cells measured by flow cytometry. Compared with the aged group, the long-lived group had more naive CD4+ T cells, fewer expanded clones and increased TCR diversity, a pattern suggesting age selection. Because the CMV infection status of the donors was unknown, age-related changes in expanded clonotypes may potentially have been confounded. As age increased, observed TCR beta diversity per million T cells dropped in a roughly linear way, and a significant reduction was already evident by age around 41. Bulk unsorted PBMC profiling prevented conclusive comparison of naive and antigen-experienced compartments.

The donors were 40 or so Caucasian individuals from Russia, aged roughly 6 to 100 years, who were systemically healthy. Each donor gave ten milliliters of peripheral blood, drawn into EDTA-treated Vacutainer tubes. Ficoll-Paque density-gradient centrifugation was used to isolate PBMCs, with at least 7 million obtained per sample. Total RNA was extracted from PBMCs with Trizol reagent, with at least 6 micrograms obtained per sample. The percentages of naive CD45RAhigh/CD27high T cells were determined by flow cytometry on a PBMC aliquot from every donor. Library preparation used 5' RACE. For sequencing, an Illumina HiSeq 2500 was employed. A second roughly 6 to 12 cycle PCR used a sample-barcoded 5' primer and a J-beta primer mix. Each TCR beta cDNA molecule received a unique molecular identifier from a template-switch 5' adaptor carrying 12 random nucleotides. Each sample yielded at least 3 million CDR3-containing paired-end reads. The Mint cDNA synthesis kit, primed by a TRBC-specific oligonucleotide, was used to synthesize first-strand cDNA from all RNA. Following uracil-DNA glycosylase treatment, a first 18-cycle PCR with universal primers M1SS and BC2_uni_R was performed on all cDNA. The original pipeline was this. For normalization, 1 million high-quality reads, each with a distinct molecular identifier, were randomly selected from each sample. Reads with shared molecular identifiers were discarded instead of being binned into consensus sequences. CDR3 identification, clonotype clustering and error correction used MiTCR with a Q25 quality threshold and the strictest error-elimination algorithm. A nonparametric unseen species model with Euler transformation was used to estimate lower-bound total TCR beta diversity. In TCRdb, the public reads were trimmed at Q25 with fastp and aligned with MiXCR, with productive beta chains retained. Each entry is one CDR3 protein sequence, shown with its most common DNA and genes. For this entry, the V and J calls and clone size follow TCRdb and not the study's own pipeline. The sample table shows more than 650,000 distinct CDR3 sequences, and about 24% are seen once. Around 21% of the sample rests with the top ten.

Reading from cysteine to phenylalanine, the CDR3 counts 15 amino acids. Only the CDR3 DNA is retained, 45 bases long and in frame from the first base. As encoded in the germline V gene, CDR1 is SGDLS while CDR2 is YYNGEE. At the junction V is shortened by 2 bases and J by 2 bases; bases outside the gene matches: 3. The clonotype comes from a man between 65 and 85 years old in good health. The sequenced material came from blood. The sequence joins TRBV9 to TRBJ2-5, and TRBD2 aligns with 10 junction nucleotides. CDR3 loop: CASSVSGGEQETQYF. The sequenced DNA: TGTGCCAGCAGCGTGAGCGGGGGGGAACAAGAGACCCAGTACTTC.